There are a few counts of the clone carrying this T cell receptor (beta chain). A library of TCRbeta sequences, prepared with unique molecular identifiers, was generated. Via MiXCR, TCRdb re-called the PCR reads, giving one row per CDR3 protein. The sample holds approximately 420,000 distinct CDR3 sequences; 9.5% to 13% are singletons and the top ten take 4.5% to 7%. Germline values: CDR1 DFQATT, CDR2 SNEGSKA (reference sequence). Trimming removed 5 bases at V and 7 bases at J, with 15 bases between. CDR3 length: 13 residues. The data originate from a study of T-cell reconstitution after alpha-beta-depleted transplantation in children.

The TCR was taken from a human donor who donated a stem cell graft to a child with acute myeloid leukemia. Here the sequenced sample was PBMCs from the stem cell graft donor, taken from the stem cell graft. The chain carries TRBV20-1 and TRBJ2-4, with TRBD2 as a possible D gene (5 bases). For the CDR3, the DNA is TGCAGTGCTCCTGACCCGGGGATGAACATTCAGTACTTC. Translated, it gives CSAPDPGMNIQYF.